The 23 T cell receptor beta chains below were found in one sample sequenced in a study of shared clonotypes between healthy human individuals (dated by TCRdb to 2018 to 2021). Receptor libraries were prepared by the immunoSEQ multiplex PCR assay. The immuneACCESS repertoire file appears here via TCRdb, limited to in-frame rearrangements. These files lack a portion of the clones; in checked studies, under half of the deficit traces to unresolved V genes, and the cause of the others is not known. This sample has about 490,000 clones in its table, and approximately 80% of those were observed once. The top ten clonotypes cover over 10% of the sample. The sample taken for sequencing was PBMCs. These receptors were obtained from a woman aged 40 to 50 in good health. Some clones in this sample may be carry-over from other donors' samples.

The chain recombines TRBV29-1 with TRBJ2-7, with 10 nucleotides matching TRBD2. The V gene end was trimmed by 0 bases and the J gene end by 4 bases; junction bases not matched to a gene: 6. CDR3 size: 15 residues. The germline gives CDR1 SQVTM, CDR2 ANQGSEA. The CDR3 here is CSVEDRTSGMYEQYF. In DNA form, the CDR3 reads TGCAGCGTTGAAGATCGGACTAGCGGAATGTACGAGCAGTACTTC.

The CDR3 is CASSLEGQGSTNEKLFF. As DNA, the CDR3 is TGCGCCAGCAGCTTGGAGGGACAGGGATCAACTAATGAAAAACTGTTTTTT. The V gene is TRBV5-1, the J gene TRBJ1-4; TRBD1 aligns across 9 bases. Germline loops: CDR1 SGHRS, CDR2 YFSETQ. CDR3 length equals 17 residues. Germline trimming cut 0 bases from V and 0 bases from J; bases unmatched to any gene: 3.

This clone has only one observation. The chain employs TRBV11-3 and TRBJ2-1, with D unresolved. V was clipped by 0 bases and J by 4 bases, with 10 bases between them. The germline gives CDR1 SGHNT, CDR2 YENEEA. CDR3 length: 15 amino acids. The chain's CDR3 is CASSLDGPGYNEQFF. The CDR3 DNA reads TGTGCCAGCAGCTTAGATGGACCGGGTTACAATGAGCAGTTCTTC.

The chain employs TRBV4-1 and TRBJ1-2, with D possibly being TRBD1 (6 bases). The CDR3 length is 17 residues. V lost 1 base to trimming and J lost 2 bases, with 17 bases between them. Germline lookup yields CDR1 MGHRA and CDR2 YSYEKL. This CDR3 is CASSQGSTGRRNYGYTF. CDR3 DNA: TGCGCCAGCAGCCAAGGATCCACAGGGCGTCGGAACTATGGCTACACCTTC.

The V and J genes are TRBV7-2 and TRBJ2-5; D perhaps matches TRBD2 (6 bases). The CDR3 extends over 14 amino acids. Trimming removed 4 bases at V and 2 bases at J, with 11 bases between. Germline-derived CDR1 and CDR2 are SGHTA and FQGNSA. The CDR3 spells CASSYAGTQETQYF. The CDR3 DNA reads TGTGCCAGCAGCTACGCCGGGACTCAAGAGACCCAGTACTTC.

CDR3 in DNA: TGTGCCAGCAGTTTATGGACAGCTTGGCAGTACTTC. Encoded protein: CASSLWTAWQYF. V gene TRBV28 combines with J gene TRBJ2-7, with D maybe TRBD1 (5 bases). Germline V gene lookup returns CDR1 MDHEN and CDR2 SYDVKM. CDR3 length: 12 residues. Trimming stripped 0 bases from V and 9 bases from J, with 9 bases between.

The V call is TRBV27, the J call TRBJ1-3, with 8 bases matching TRBD1. CDR3 length equals 14 residues. Trimming at V came to 6 bases and at J to 5 bases, leaving 6 bases not matched to a gene. Germline V lookup: CDR1 MNHEY, CDR2 SMNVEV (reference sequence). CDR3 nucleotides: TGTGCCAGCAGCCGCGGGACAGGCCGAAACACCATATATTTT. This gives the protein CASSRGTGRNTIYF.

This clone was counted at least ten times. This sequence joins TRBV2 and TRBJ2-1, with D unresolved. The V gene's germline CDR1 is SNHLY and CDR2 FYNNEI. Deletions cut 4 bases from V and 5 bases from J, with 15 bases between. The CDR3 runs to 15 residues. The CDR3 here is CASSGWYSDHNEQFF. CDR3 nucleotides: TGTGCCAGCAGTGGCTGGTATTCTGACCACAATGAGCAGTTCTTC.

The chain recombines TRBV25-1 with TRBJ2-3; D is perhaps TRBD1 or TRBD2 (5 bases each). In germline, CDR1 is MGHDK, CDR2 SYGVNS. Deletions cut 11 bases from V and 2 bases from J, with 17 bases between. The CDR3 is made up of 14 amino acids. CDR3 coding DNA: TGTGCCTCCACCCGGGGCTACTCCACAGATACGCAGTATTTT. It specifies CASTRGYSTDTQYF.

V usage is TRBV5-6 and J usage is TRBJ2-1; a weak D match, TRBD2 (6 bases). Deletions cut 6 bases from V and 8 bases from J, with 18 bases between. CDR3 length: 14 residues. Per germline, CDR1 SGHDT and CDR2 YYEEEE. Here the CDR3 reads CASKFGGNTDEQFF. The CDR3 DNA sequence: TGTGCCAGCAAGTTTGGCGGGAATACGGATGAGCAGTTCTTC. Full variable domain (missing parts from reference TRBV5-6 and TRBJ2-1): DAGVTQSPTHLIKTRGQQVTLRCSPKSGHDTVSWYQQALGQGPQFIFQYYEEEERQRGNFPDRFSGHQFPNYSSELNVNALLLGDSALYLCASKFGGNTDEQFFGPGTRLTVL.

The chain carries TRBV14 and TRBJ2-7; TRBD2 matches 10 bases. Trimming at V came to 2 bases and at J to 2 bases, leaving 3 bases not matched to a gene. Looked up from germline, CDR1 is SGHDN and CDR2 is FVKESK. This CDR3 is 15 amino acids long. CDR3 in amino acids: CASSQLAGAAYEQYF. In DNA form, the CDR3 reads TGTGCCAGCAGCCAACTAGCGGGAGCGGCCTACGAGCAGTACTTC. Full variable domain (remainder filled in from reference TRBV14 and TRBJ2-7): EAGVTQFPSHSVIEKGQTVTLRCDPISGHDNLYWYRRVMGKEIKFLLHFVKESKQDESGMPNNRFLAERTGGTYSTLKVQPAELEDSGVYFCASSQLAGAAYEQYFGPGTRLTVT.

This chain joins TRBV5-1 and TRBJ2-2; D is uncertain. The CDR3 is 16 residues long. V shed 2 bases and J shed 1 base, with 12 bases lying between them. The V gene's germline CDR1 is SGHRS and CDR2 YFSETQ. This CDR3 reads CASSLQPDLNTGELFF. CDR3 bases: TGCGCCAGCAGCTTACAACCCGACTTGAACACCGGGGAGCTGTTTTTT. Full variable domain (remainder filled in from reference TRBV5-1 and TRBJ2-2): KAGVTQTPRYLIKTRGQQVTLSCSPISGHRSVSWYQQTPGQGLQFLFEYFSETQRNKGNFPGRFSGRQFSNSRSEMNVSTLELGDSALYLCASSLQPDLNTGELFFGEGSRLTVL.

This chain uses TRBV6-4 with TRBJ2-1, with D possibly matching TRBD1 (6 bases). V was shortened by 6 bases and J by 5 bases, with 14 bases between the two germline ends. This CDR3 is built from 14 residues. Germline CDR1 is MRHNA and CDR2 is SNTAGT. CDR3 DNA: TGTGCCAGCAGCCTTTGGGCAGGGGACAATGAGCAGTTCTTC. Translated: CASSLWAGDNEQFF.

This clone was recorded once. The V call is TRBV5-1, the J call TRBJ2-1, with 11 nucleotides matching TRBD2. The V segment lost 2 bases and the J segment 7 bases; nucleotides outside the gene matches: 5. This CDR3 is 15 amino acids long. The germline CDR1 and CDR2 sequences are SGHRS and YFSETQ. The CDR3 protein is CASSLLAGAGNEQFF. The CDR3 DNA reads TGCGCCAGCAGCTTACTAGCGGGAGCGGGGAATGAGCAGTTCTTC.

The sample holds a few counts of this clone. CDR3 DNA sequence: TGTGCCAGCAGCTTGTGGGAGACTGAAGCTTTCTTT. It encodes CASSLWETEAFF. The chain combines TRBV5-6 with TRBJ1-1; D not resolved. This CDR3 region has 12 residues. The V and J ends lost 1 base and 5 bases respectively, with 6 bases between them. Germline V gene data show CDR1 as SGHDT and CDR2 as YYEEEE.

The chain recombines TRBV4-1 with TRBJ2-3; 9 positions agree with TRBD1. Trimming removed 6 bases from V and 4 bases from J; junction bases left unmatched: 8. This CDR3 is 15 amino acids long. Germline CDR1 is MGHRA and CDR2 is YSYEKL. The CDR3 sequence is CASSLTGTGPDTQYF. As DNA, the CDR3 is TGCGCCAGCAGTCTGACCGGGACAGGGCCAGATACGCAGTATTTT.

With regard to this clone: A much more abundant neighbour one base away suggests this may be a read error. The chain recombines TRBV5-1 with TRBJ1-1; 8 nucleotides align to TRBD1. Germline V gene lookup returns CDR1 SGHRS and CDR2 YFSETQ. This CDR3 is built from 15 residues. V was clipped by 2 bases and J by 1 base; unmatched bases: 4. The CDR3 protein is CASSLSGTGNTEAFF. DNA of the CDR3: TGCGCCAGCAGCTTATCCGGGACAGGGAACACTGAAGCTTTCTTT. The full variable domain, in which reference TRBV5-1 and TRBJ1-1 provide the parts outside the CDR3, is KAGVTQTPRYLIKTRGQQVTLSCSPISGHRSVSWYQQTPGQGLQFLFEYFSETQRNKGNFPGRFSGRQFSNSRSEMNVSTLELGDSALYLCASSLSGTGNTEAFFGQGTRLTVV.

CDR3 sequence (DNA): TGTGCCAGCAGCTTACCTGGGACAGATACGCAGTATTTT. It yields the protein CASSLPGTDTQYF. This chain connects TRBV7-9 to TRBJ2-3; D remains ambiguous. The CDR3 runs 13 residues. Germline V gene data show CDR1 as SEHNR and CDR2 as FQNEAQ (reference sequence). V lost 2 bases and J lost 3, with 6 bases in between.

This rearrangement joins TRBV28 to TRBJ1-2; D remains ambiguous. V was trimmed by 3 bases and J by 5 bases, leaving 10 bases between them. The CDR3 covers 13 residues. Germline lookup yields CDR1 MDHEN and CDR2 SYDVKM. The CDR3 spells CASSFLNTYGYTF. Here the CDR3 DNA reads TGTGCCAGCAGTTTTTTGAATACGTATGGCTACACCTTC.

The chain employs TRBV5-4 and TRBJ2-5; TRBD2 aligns across 7 bases. The V gene's germline CDR1 is SGHNT and CDR2 YYREEE (reference sequence). The CDR3 is 16 amino acids. V lost 4 bases, J lost 1 base, and 10 bases stayed unmatched. In DNA, the CDR3 is TGTGCCAGCAGCCCGACGGCGGGAGCAGGCCAAGAGACCCAGTACTTC. This translates into CASSPTAGAGQETQYF.

This sequence joins TRBV6-5 and TRBJ1-1; D remains unclear. Germline V gives CDR1 MNHEY, CDR2 SVGAGI. V lost 7 bases to trimming and J lost 4 bases, with 10 bases between them. CDR3 length equals 12 residues. CDR3 nucleotides: TGTGCCAGCAATACTGTTGGCACTGAAGCTTTCTTT. This codes for CASNTVGTEAFF.

This clone was seen more than once but under ten times. An end of the junction differs from the germline gene, which may be a read error. The chain carries TRBV18 and TRBJ1-1; 7 bases map to TRBD1. The germline gives CDR1 KGHSH, CDR2 LQKENI. This CDR3 spans 13 amino acids. In DNA, the CDR3 is TGTGCCAGCTCACCGAGACAGGGAGGGGAGTGGATCTTT. Protein product: CASSPRQGGEWIF.

The genes are TRBV7-6 and TRBJ1-1; tentative D call: TRBD1 (6 bases). The germline V gene encodes CDR1 SGHVS and CDR2 FNYEAQ. The V gene lost 1 base and the J gene lost 11 bases, with 11 bases spanning the gap. This CDR3 is 12 amino acids long. The CDR3 DNA follows: TGTGCCAGCAGCTTAGTTGGGACATATGCTTTCTTT. It yields the protein CASSLVGTYAFF.